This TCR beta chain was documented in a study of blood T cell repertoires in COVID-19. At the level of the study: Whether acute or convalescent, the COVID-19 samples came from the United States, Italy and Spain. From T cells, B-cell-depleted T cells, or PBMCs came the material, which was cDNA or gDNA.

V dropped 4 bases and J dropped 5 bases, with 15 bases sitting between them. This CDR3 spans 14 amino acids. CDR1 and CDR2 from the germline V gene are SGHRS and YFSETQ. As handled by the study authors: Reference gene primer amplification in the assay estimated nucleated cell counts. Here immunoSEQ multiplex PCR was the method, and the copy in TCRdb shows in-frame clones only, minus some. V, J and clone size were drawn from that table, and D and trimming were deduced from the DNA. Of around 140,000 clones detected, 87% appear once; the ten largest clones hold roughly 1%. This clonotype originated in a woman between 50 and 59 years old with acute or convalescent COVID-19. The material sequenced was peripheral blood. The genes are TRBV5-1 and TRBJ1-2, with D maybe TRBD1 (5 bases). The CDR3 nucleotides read TGCGCCAGCAGCCCCCCGGGACTTGAGTATGGCTACACCTTC. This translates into CASSPPGLEYGYTF.